This entry describes one T cell receptor (beta chain). No cognate antigen has been identified for it. No quality values exist for individual bases; no much larger clone is one base distant. The protocol used for the library was the immunoSEQ multiplex PCR assay. TCRdb took this table from immuneACCESS and kept in-frame rearrangements with V and J called. Such tables lack part of the clones; where checked against another copy, unresolved V genes explain under half of the gap, and the rest is unexplained. The sample profile shows about 150,000 clones; about 86% of them were found once. Under 2% of the sample rests with the top ten. This sample is part of a study of control samples from healthy donors and cancer patients (dated by TCRdb to 2018 to 2020). The source is a young man in good health. Sequencing input: blood.

CDR3 reads: CASGGDSGNTIYF. In nucleotide form, the sequence is TGTGCCAGTGGGGGGGACTCTGGAAACACCATATATTTT. In this chain, TRBV9 is recombined with TRBJ1-3; 5 matching bases give a weak D call of TRBD1. The V end loses 8 bases and the J end loses 0 bases, and a stretch of 9 bases separates them. Inclusive of the bounding cysteine and phenylalanine, the CDR3 is 13 residues long. Here the CDR3 DNA is all that survives: 39 bases in frame from base 1. The germline V gene supplies CDR1 SGDLS and CDR2 YYNGEE.